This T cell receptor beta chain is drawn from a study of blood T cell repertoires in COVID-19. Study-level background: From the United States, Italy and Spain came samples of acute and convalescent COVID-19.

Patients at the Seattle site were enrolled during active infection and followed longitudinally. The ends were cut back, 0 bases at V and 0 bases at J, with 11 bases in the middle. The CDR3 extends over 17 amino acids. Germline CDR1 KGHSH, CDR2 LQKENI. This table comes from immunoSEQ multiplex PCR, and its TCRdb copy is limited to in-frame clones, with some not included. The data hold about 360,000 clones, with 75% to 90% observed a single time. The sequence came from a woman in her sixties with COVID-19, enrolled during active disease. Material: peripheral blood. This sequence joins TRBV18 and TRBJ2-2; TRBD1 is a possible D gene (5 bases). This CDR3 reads CASSPPVGAPNTGELFF. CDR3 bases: TGTGCCAGCTCACCACCGGTTGGGGCTCCGAACACCGGGGAGCTGTTTTTT.